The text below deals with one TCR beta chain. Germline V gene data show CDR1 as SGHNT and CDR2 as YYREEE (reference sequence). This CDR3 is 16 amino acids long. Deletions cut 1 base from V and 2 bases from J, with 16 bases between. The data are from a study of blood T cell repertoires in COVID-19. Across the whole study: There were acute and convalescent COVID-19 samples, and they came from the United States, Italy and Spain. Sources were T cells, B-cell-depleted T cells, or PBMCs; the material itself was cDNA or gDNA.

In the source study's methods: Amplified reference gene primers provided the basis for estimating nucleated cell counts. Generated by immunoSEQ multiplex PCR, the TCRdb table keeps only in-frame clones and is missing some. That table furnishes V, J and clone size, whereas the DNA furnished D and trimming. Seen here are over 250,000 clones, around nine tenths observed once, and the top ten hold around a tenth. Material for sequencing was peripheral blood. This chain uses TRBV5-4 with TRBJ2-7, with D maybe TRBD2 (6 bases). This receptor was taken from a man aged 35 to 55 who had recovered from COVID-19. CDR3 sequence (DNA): TGTGCCAGCAGCTTGAGCGCGGCGGGAAGAACCTACGAGCAGTACTTC. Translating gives CASSLSAAGRTYEQYF. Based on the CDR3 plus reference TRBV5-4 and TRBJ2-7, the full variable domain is ETGVTQSPTHLIKTRGQQVTLRCSSQSGHNTVSWYQQALGQGPQFIFQYYREEENGRGNFPPRFSGLQFPNYSSELNVNALELDDSALYLCASSLSAAGRTYEQYFGPGTRLTVT.